Below are 32 T cell receptor beta chains sequenced from a single sample in a study of shared clonotypes between healthy human individuals. The assay was immunoSEQ multiplex PCR, and TCRdb's table has in-frame clones only and misses some. The table has roughly 500,000 clones, roughly 95% seen once. Sequenced sample: naive CD4+ T cells sorted from blood. Subset denoted: CD45RA+ positively selected. These receptors came from a young woman in good health.

The gene calls are TRBV30 and TRBJ1-5; D is possibly TRBD1 (5 bases). Germline-derived CDR1 and CDR2 are GTSNPN and SVGIG (reference sequence). V was trimmed by 4 bases and J by 0 bases, leaving 13 bases between them. The CDR3 totals 15 residues. The CDR3 loop is CAWNQRQNSNQPQHF. Here the CDR3 DNA reads TGTGCCTGGAACCAGCGACAGAATAGCAATCAGCCCCAGCATTTT.

The V and J genes are TRBV4-1 and TRBJ2-5; 8 bases line up with TRBD2. Germline trimming cut 1 base from V and 1 base from J; bases unmatched to any gene: 5. This CDR3 region has 16 residues. Germline values: CDR1 MGHRA, CDR2 YSYEKL. The CDR3 nucleotides are TGCGCCAGCAGCCAAGTGATGCGGGAGGTCCAAGAGACCCAGTACTTC. Its protein product is CASSQVMREVQETQYF.

V and J are TRBV10-3 and TRBJ2-7; TRBD1 agrees at 9 bases. The length of the CDR3 is 14 residues. CDR1 is ENHRY, CDR2 SYGVKD, per germline. V lost 8 bases, J lost 0 bases, and 5 bases stayed unmatched. The CDR3 nucleotides read TGTGCCATCTCGGGACAGGGAAACTCCTACGAGCAGTACTTC. It translates to CAISGQGNSYEQYF.

This rearrangement joins TRBV27 to TRBJ2-5; no firm D call. The J call is in doubt because the DNA end fits TRBJ2-7 better. The CDR3 runs 12 residues. Germline V gives CDR1 MNHEY, CDR2 SMNVEV (reference sequence). The CDR3 loop is CASSPLGYEQYF. In nucleotides, the CDR3 is TGTGCCAGCAGTCCCCTGGGCTACGAGCAGTACTTC.

This clone appeared once. The V and J genes are TRBV20-1 and TRBJ1-6; D may be TRBD1 (5 bases). Germline CDR1 reads DFQATT; CDR2 reads SNEGSKA (reference sequence). CDR3 length: 11 amino acids. For the CDR3, the DNA is TGCGGTGGGGCCGCAAATTCACCCCTCCACTTT. It codes for CGGAANSPLHF.

J is TRBJ1-5 and V is TRBV7-2; 8 nucleotides align to TRBD1. The CDR3 totals 18 residues. CDR1 SGHTA and CDR2 FQGNSA come from the germline V gene. With 1 base clipped from V and 1 base from J, the junction kept 9 bases outside the gene matches. The CDR3 here is CASSLGGQGRRSNQPQHF. CDR3 bases: TGTGCCAGCAGCTTAGGAGGACAGGGTAGAAGGAGCAATCAGCCCCAGCATTTT.

This chain joins TRBV2 and TRBJ1-2, with a tentative D call TRBD1 (5 bases). Trimming removed 5 bases from V and 8 bases from J, with 18 bases in between. Per the germline V gene, CDR1 is SNHLY and CDR2 is FYNNEI. This CDR3 comprises 14 residues. The CDR3 nucleotides read TGTGCCAGCAGTCCAGACTCCTCAGGGAGAGGCTACACCTTC. Translated, it gives CASSPDSSGRGYTF.

The rearrangement joins TRBV27 to TRBJ2-7, with TRBD1 as a possible D gene (7 bases). Germline loops: CDR1 MNHEY, CDR2 SMNVEV (reference sequence). The V gene lost 6 bases and the J gene lost 0 bases, with 15 bases spanning the gap. The CDR3 runs to 15 residues. The CDR3 region has the DNA TGTGCCAGCAGCCGACAGGGAGGCCTCTCCTACGAGCAGTACTTC. This codes for CASSRQGGLSYEQYF.

This rearrangement joins TRBV28 to TRBJ2-7, with 7 positions matching TRBD1. This CDR3 has 14 residues. Germline V gene lookup returns CDR1 MDHEN and CDR2 SYDVKM. Trimming took 7 bases from V and 4 from J; bases not matched to a gene: 10. The CDR3 here is CASTPTGTAYEQYF. As DNA, the CDR3 is TGTGCCAGCACCCCAACCGGGACAGCATACGAGCAGTACTTC.

The chain has TRBV6-1 and TRBJ1-5, with D uncertain. The germline gives CDR1 MNHNS, CDR2 SASEGT. The CDR3 has 14 amino acids. V was cut by 6 bases and J by 7 bases, with 16 bases left in between. This CDR3 reads CASRAGGSQQPQHF. The CDR3 nucleotides read TGTGCCAGCAGGGCCGGAGGGTCTCAGCAGCCCCAGCATTTT.

This chain uses TRBV4-1 with TRBJ1-4; TRBD1 agrees at 10 bases. Germline V gene lookup returns CDR1 MGHRA and CDR2 YSYEKL. Trimming took 3 bases from V and 8 from J; bases not matched to a gene: 6. This CDR3 region has 15 residues. The CDR3 sequence is CASSHRDRGREKLFF. The CDR3, as DNA: TGCGCCAGCAGCCATCGGGACAGGGGAAGAGAAAAACTGTTTTTT.

The CDR3 sequence: CASSPGQTYEQYF. CDR3 nucleotide sequence: TGTGCCAGCAGCCCGGGACAGACCTACGAGCAGTACTTC. The chain combines TRBV27 with TRBJ2-5; 7 bases agree with TRBD1. The J call may be faulty, since TRBJ2-7 better matches the DNA end. Germline loops: CDR1 MNHEY, CDR2 SMNVEV (reference sequence). The CDR3 spans 13 residues.

This chain links TRBV7-8 with TRBJ2-3; perhaps D is TRBD1 or TRBD2 (5 bases each). CDR1 is SGHVS and CDR2 is FQNEAQ in the germline V gene. This CDR3 is built from 16 residues. V was trimmed by 1 base and J by 0 bases, leaving 11 bases between them. This CDR3 is CASSLVGGASTDTQYF. The CDR3 DNA is TGTGCCAGCAGCTTAGTTGGGGGAGCTAGCACAGATACGCAGTATTTT.

The chain carries TRBV6-5 and TRBJ2-7; TRBD2 is a possible D gene (6 bases). CDR1 is MNHEY, CDR2 SVGAGI, per germline. Trimming shortened V by 5 bases and J by 3 bases, and 8 bases separated the two germline ends. The length of the CDR3 is 12 residues. The CDR3 spells CASSLGGYEQYF. As DNA, the CDR3 is TGTGCCAGCAGTCTGGGAGGCTACGAGCAGTACTTC.

The J gene is TRBJ2-2, the V gene TRBV6-5; possible D gene TRBD1, 5 bases. Trimming cost V 0 bases and J 1 base, with 9 bases left between them. The CDR3 is made up of 16 amino acids. The germline CDR1 and CDR2 sequences are MNHEY and SVGAGI. The CDR3 is CASSYSYRMNTGELFF. The CDR3 nucleotides are TGTGCCAGCAGTTACTCTTACAGGATGAACACCGGGGAGCTGTTTTTT.

This chain links TRBV11-3 with TRBJ2-7; 13 bases align to TRBD2. In germline, CDR1 is SGHNT, CDR2 YENEEA. The CDR3 is 15 amino acids. Losses at the gene ends were 5 bases for V and 7 bases for J; bases not matched to a gene: 8. As DNA, the CDR3 is TGTGCCAGCAGCGGAGGACTAGCGGGAGTCGGGGAGCAGTACTTC. This translates into CASSGGLAGVGEQYF.

V and J are TRBV7-9 and TRBJ1-2; 8 bases fit TRBD1. CDR1 is SEHNR, CDR2 FQNEAQ, per germline (reference sequence). The CDR3 has 19 residues. Trimming took 5 bases from V and 10 from J; bases not matched to a gene: 27. The CDR3 nucleotides read TGTGCCAGCAGCACCCGGACAGGGTTAGCCCAGAAGGTTTACCCTGCCTACACCTTC. This encodes CASSTRTGLAQKVYPAYTF.

This sequence joins TRBV11-2 and TRBJ2-5; D not resolved. With 0 bases removed from V and 5 bases from J, the gap between germline ends came to 10 bases. CDR3 length: 14 residues. Looked up from germline, CDR1 is SGHAT and CDR2 is FQNNGV. This chain's CDR3 is CASSLEISSETQYF. CDR3 coding DNA: TGTGCCAGCAGCTTAGAGATTTCTTCCGAGACCCAGTACTTC. The full variable domain, completed using reference TRBV11-2 and TRBJ2-5, is EAGVAQSPRYKIIEKRQSVAFWCNPISGHATLYWYQQILGQGPKLLIQFQNNGVVDDSQLPKDRFSAERLKGVDSTLKIQPAKLEDSAVYLCASSLEISSETQYFGPGTRLLVL.

V is TRBV5-4 and J is TRBJ1-6, with D uncertain. Trimming left V 0 bases short and J 0 bases short, with 10 bases between. Germline V gives CDR1 SGHNT, CDR2 YYREEE (reference sequence). The CDR3 has 17 residues. The DNA for the CDR3 is TGTGCCAGCAGCTTGGAGGCGAGGAGCTCCTATAATTCACCCCTCCACTTT. This translates into CASSLEARSSYNSPLHF.

The chain joins TRBV29-1 to TRBJ2-1; 13 positions match TRBD2. The length of the CDR3 is 18 residues. J gave up 0 bases and V 6 bases, and 11 bases lay outside the gene matches. Germline V gives CDR1 SQVTM, CDR2 ANQGSEA. The CDR3 nucleotides are TGCAGCGTCCAACTAGCGGGAGGGCCGAGCTTCTCCTACAATGAGCAGTTCTTC. It yields the protein CSVQLAGGPSFSYNEQFF.

The chain links TRBV5-4 to TRBJ2-5; weak D call: TRBD1 (6 bases). Trimming took off 1 base at V and 5 bases at J, with 9 bases between the two ends. The CDR3 extends over 13 amino acids. Germline V gene data show CDR1 as SGHNT and CDR2 as YYREEE (reference sequence). The CDR3 here is CASSLTGRETQYF. The DNA for the CDR3 is TGTGCCAGCAGCTTGACAGGGCGGGAGACCCAGTACTTC.

The V and J genes are TRBV7-7 and TRBJ2-1; weak D call: TRBD2 (5 bases). The length of the CDR3 is 15 residues. Germline V gene sequence: CDR1 SSHAT, CDR2 FNYEAQ (reference sequence). The germline V and J ends were trimmed by 5 bases and 6 bases, with 17 bases remaining between them. The DNA of the CDR3 is TGTGCCAGCAGCGAGGGTTTGGTAGGTCGCAATGAGCAGTTCTTC. Its protein is CASSEGLVGRNEQFF.

The genes are TRBV15 and TRBJ2-7, with 10 bases that match TRBD2. Germline-derived CDR1 and CDR2 are LNHNV and YYDKDF (reference sequence). Losses at the gene ends were 0 bases for V and 5 bases for J; bases not matched to a gene: 1. This CDR3 is built from 14 residues. For the CDR3, the DNA is TGTGCCACCAGCAGAGATCTAGCGGGAGACGAGCAGTACTTC. Translating it yields CATSRDLAGDEQYF.

In DNA, the CDR3 is TGCGCCAGCACCAGAACCGGACTAGCGGGAGCCAATGAGCAGTTCTTC. Its translation: CASTRTGLAGANEQFF. J is TRBJ2-1 and V is TRBV4-1, with 13 nucleotides matching TRBD2. V shed 7 bases and J 6 bases; nucleotides not matched to a gene: 9. In germline, CDR1 is MGHRA, CDR2 YSYEKL. The CDR3 is made up of 16 amino acids.

The chain couples TRBV28 to TRBJ2-2; unclear D gene. The CDR3 is made up of 12 amino acids. Trimming pared 2 bases from V and 9 bases from J, leaving 7 bases between. Looked up from germline, CDR1 is MDHEN and CDR2 is SYDVKM. CDR3 region: CASSLDRRELFF. The CDR3 DNA is TGTGCCAGCAGTTTAGATCGCCGGGAGCTGTTTTTT.

This clone was detected only once. This rearrangement joins TRBV6-1 to TRBJ1-5; D uncertain. Germline V lookup: CDR1 MNHNS, CDR2 SASEGT. With 4 bases removed from V and 5 bases from J, the gap between germline ends came to 18 bases. The CDR3 has 16 amino acids. CDR3 amino acids: CASSVGRPGIDQPQHF. As DNA, the CDR3 is TGTGCCAGCAGTGTAGGGCGGCCGGGCATTGATCAGCCCCAGCATTTT.

The chain combines TRBV15 with TRBJ2-7; 10 bases fit TRBD2. V lost 0 bases, J lost 1 base, and 0 bases stayed unmatched. The CDR3 spans 15 residues. Germline loops: CDR1 LNHNV, CDR2 YYDKDF (reference sequence). The CDR3 loop reads CATSRELAGSYEQYF. In nucleotides, the CDR3 is TGTGCCACCAGCAGAGAACTAGCGGGATCCTACGAGCAGTACTTC. Full variable domain (missing parts from reference TRBV15 and TRBJ2-7): DAMVIQNPRYQVTQFGKPVTLSCSQTLNHNVMYWYQQKSSQAPKLLFHYYDKDFNNEADTPDNFQSRRPNTSFCFLDIRSPGLGDTAMYLCATSRELAGSYEQYFGPGTRLTVT.

The chain couples TRBV5-4 to TRBJ1-2; 7 nucleotides align to TRBD1. V gave up 5 bases and J gave up 3 bases; unmatched junction bases: 4. The CDR3 has 13 amino acids. Germline values: CDR1 SGHNT, CDR2 YYREEE (reference sequence). The CDR3 region has the DNA TGTGCCAGCAGACCCGGGACAGACTATGGCTACACCTTC. Translation gives CASRPGTDYGYTF. Based on the CDR3 plus reference TRBV5-4 and TRBJ1-2, the full variable domain is ETGVTQSPTHLIKTRGQQVTLRCSSQSGHNTVSWYQQALGQGPQFIFQYYREEENGRGNFPPRFSGLQFPNYSSELNVNALELDDSALYLCASRPGTDYGYTFGSGTRLTVV.

The chain combines TRBV6-1 with TRBJ1-1; unclear D gene. The V end lost 6 bases, the J end lost 0 bases, and 11 bases lay between the germline ends. Germline CDR1 MNHNS, CDR2 SASEGT. This CDR3 has 14 residues. As DNA, the CDR3 is TGTGCCAGCAGGGGTTTAAGGGTGAACACTGAAGCTTTCTTT. Translating it yields CASRGLRVNTEAFF.

V and J are TRBV5-1 and TRBJ2-5; D unresolved. CDR3 size: 15 residues. The germline V gene has CDR1 SGHRS and CDR2 YFSETQ. Trimming shortened V by 4 bases and J by 0 bases, and 13 bases separated the two germline ends. CDR3 sequence reads: CASSPLTPYQETQYF. CDR3 in DNA: TGCGCCAGCAGCCCCCTGACACCGTACCAAGAGACCCAGTACTTC. Variable domain in full (rest from reference TRBV5-1 and TRBJ2-5): KAGVTQTPRYLIKTRGQQVTLSCSPISGHRSVSWYQQTPGQGLQFLFEYFSETQRNKGNFPGRFSGRQFSNSRSEMNVSTLELGDSALYLCASSPLTPYQETQYFGPGTRLLVL.

The V and J genes are TRBV4-1 and TRBJ2-1; 12 bases fit TRBD2. The CDR3 sequence is 13 residues long. Germline CDR1 is MGHRA and CDR2 is YSYEKL. J was trimmed by 10 bases and V by 4 bases; bases with no gene match: 2. CDR3: CASSRLAGEEQFF. CDR3 DNA sequence: TGCGCCAGCAGCCGACTAGCGGGAGAGGAGCAGTTCTTC.

This chain links TRBV5-1 with TRBJ1-1, with 9 bases lining up with TRBD1. V was clipped by 4 bases and J by 4 bases; unmatched bases: 5. This CDR3 has 14 amino acids. Germline CDR1 reads SGHRS; CDR2 reads YFSETQ. The CDR3 DNA reads TGCGCCAGCAGCCTAGGGACAGGGAGCACTGAAGCTTTCTTT. Protein: CASSLGTGSTEAFF.